One and the same sample provided the 14 T cell receptor beta chains below, sequenced in a study of blood T cell repertoires in COVID-19. Data came from immunoSEQ multiplex PCR; TCRdb stores just in-frame clones and leaves some out. Of around 300,000 clones listed, around 90% are singletons. The sample comprised peripheral blood. These receptors all come from a woman aged 30 to 39 with COVID-19, enrolled during active disease.

The chain is built from TRBV6-2 or TRBV6-3 and TRBJ2-7; D not resolved. The ends were cut back, 6 bases at V and 2 bases at J, with 17 bases in the middle. Germline CDR1 and CDR2: MNHEY and SVGEGT. The CDR3 is 15 amino acids. This chain's CDR3 is CASSEHATDAYEQYF. The CDR3 bases are TGTGCCAGCAGCGAACACGCAACCGATGCCTACGAGCAGTACTTC.

This chain joins TRBV10-3 and TRBJ1-3; TRBD1 matches 7 bases. Germline CDR1 ENHRY, CDR2 SYGVKD. The J segment lost 3 bases and the V segment lost 6 bases, leaving 5 bases of the junction unmatched. This CDR3 region has 14 residues. CDR3 sequence: CAIRAGQDGNTIYF. In nucleotides, the CDR3 is TGTGCCATCAGAGCCGGACAGGATGGAAACACCATATATTTT.

A note on this clone: A junction end diverges from the germline sequence, so it may reflect a read error. The genes are TRBV12-3 or TRBV12-4 and TRBJ2-7; 10 nucleotides match TRBD2. This CDR3 comprises 12 residues. The CDR3 DNA reads as TGTGCCAGCAGTCAAGGGACTAGCGAGTCAAGTTTC. It is translated as CASSQGTSESSF.

This clone was seen ten or more times. The rearrangement links TRBV4-3 to TRBJ2-7, with 8 positions matching TRBD2. Germline CDR1 and CDR2: LGHNA and YSLEER. The length of the CDR3 is 14 residues. J was trimmed by 4 bases and V by 1 base; bases with no gene match: 3. The DNA of the CDR3 is TGCGCCAGCAGCCAAGCCAGCGGGGGTTACGAGCAGTACTTC. Its translation is CASSQASGGYEQYF.

This chain uses TRBV7-9 with TRBJ2-1; the match to TRBD1 covers 11 bases. Germline V gene data show CDR1 as SEHNR and CDR2 as FQNEAQ (reference sequence). V lost 5 bases and J lost 5; bases outside the gene matches: 5. The CDR3 has 15 amino acids. The CDR3 region is CASSHRDRGNNEQFF. The CDR3 DNA reads as TGTGCCAGCAGCCACCGGGACAGGGGGAACAATGAGCAGTTCTTC.

V usage is TRBV6-6 and J usage is TRBJ2-7; TRBD1 agrees at 11 bases. The V segment lost 6 bases and the J segment 5 bases; nucleotides outside the gene matches: 9. The CDR3 consists of 15 residues. CDR1 and CDR2 from the germline V gene are MNHNY and SVGAGI (reference sequence). The CDR3 region is CASSPVGTGGNEQYF. As DNA, the CDR3 is TGTGCCAGCAGCCCTGTCGGGACAGGGGGTAACGAGCAGTACTTC.

CDR3 DNA sequence: TGCAGTGCACAGATCCGGGGCTACACCTTC. The encoded protein is CSAQIRGYTF. The rearrangement uses TRBV20-1 and TRBJ1-2; D call uncertain. The CDR3 is 10 residues long. Trimming left V 6 bases short and J 8 bases short, with 10 bases between. Germline V gene sequence: CDR1 DFQATT, CDR2 SNEGSKA (reference sequence).

The chain couples TRBV5-1 to TRBJ1-2, with D unclear. Germline V gives CDR1 SGHRS, CDR2 YFSETQ. Trimming took 0 bases from V and 4 from J, leaving 10 bases between them. The length of the CDR3 is 14 residues. This CDR3 is CASSLEVATYGYTF. The CDR3 DNA reads TGCGCCAGCAGCTTGGAGGTAGCCACCTATGGCTACACCTTC.

This clone was observed a single time. This chain uses TRBV5-1 with TRBJ1-6; possible D gene TRBD1, 5 bases. The length of the CDR3 is 14 residues. The germline V gene has CDR1 SGHRS and CDR2 YFSETQ. Between the trimmed V and J ends, which lost 1 base and 3 bases, there was a span of 5 bases. CDR3 in DNA: TGCGCCAGCAGCTTGACAGGCTATAATTCACCCCTCCACTTT. Its translation is CASSLTGYNSPLHF.

The chain has TRBV21-1 and TRBJ2-7; TRBD2 was called by the table and not checked on the DNA. TRBV21-1 corresponds to a pseudogene. CDR3 length: 16 amino acids. CDR3 DNA sequence: TGTGCCAGCAGCAATAAGCTAGCGGGAGGGCCTCGCGAGCAGTACTTC. Its translation: CASSNKLAGGPREQYF.

This rearrangement joins TRBV30 to TRBJ2-6; 7 nucleotides agree with TRBD2. The CDR3 is 14 amino acids. Losses at the gene ends were 3 bases for V and 4 bases for J; bases not matched to a gene: 3. Germline-derived CDR1 and CDR2 are GTSNPN and SVGIG (reference sequence). The CDR3 coding sequence is TGTGCCTGGAGGGGAGGGTTGGGGGCCAACGTCCTGACTTTC. It encodes CAWRGGLGANVLTF.

The chain combines TRBV6-8 with TRBJ2-7; a possible D gene is TRBD2 (5 bases). The CDR3 consists of 11 residues. CDR1 and CDR2 (germline): MNHGY, SAAAGT. Trimming left V 7 bases short and J 9 bases short, with 13 bases between. DNA of the CDR3: TGTGCCAGCACACCCCGGGATGTGCAGTACTTC. Translating gives CASTPRDVQYF.

V gene TRBV7-9 combines with J gene TRBJ2-1; no clear D. The CDR3 extends over 13 amino acids. With 5 bases removed from V and 3 bases from J, the gap between germline ends came to 8 bases. Germline assignment: CDR1 SEHNR and CDR2 FQNEAQ (reference sequence). CDR3 sequence reads: CASSPSVYNEQFF. For the CDR3, the DNA is TGTGCCAGCAGCCCGTCTGTCTACAATGAGCAGTTCTTC.

This chain connects TRBV6-2 or TRBV6-3 to TRBJ2-7; 7 bases align to TRBD2. Germline assignment: CDR1 MNHEY and CDR2 SVGEGT. This CDR3 region has 17 residues. Germline trimming cut 4 bases from V and 1 base from J; bases unmatched to any gene: 13. CDR3 loop: CASSSIEKRERSYEQYF. DNA for the CDR3: TGTGCCAGCAGTTCGATCGAGAAGCGGGAAAGGTCCTACGAGCAGTACTTC.